This T cell receptor beta chain was observed in a study of somatic mutations in cytotoxic T cells in rheumatoid arthritis. For the study at large: Some V beta antibody-stained T-cell populations were flow-sorted at nearly 100% purity, including V beta1+ cells sequenced for TCRB. Findings and caveats of the study: About an eighth of the roughly 60 patients had a largest CD8+ clone above 20% of CD8+ cells.

There are a few counts of this clone. Its specificity is not known. TCRdb's copy holds only in-frame clones and misses some; the assay was immunoSEQ multiplex PCR. The table records over 8,500 clones, roughly 68% of them present only once. The germline CDR1 and CDR2 sequences are SEHNR and FQNEAQ (reference sequence). The CDR3 length is 17 residues. V trimming: 1 base; J trimming: 1 base; junction bases outside the gene matches: 5. Healthy-control blood donors had a median age of 56 years (range 21-70) and were 55% female. Flow cytometry served to check the purity of CD4+ and CD8+ cells, which were isolated by positive magnetic bead selection.

Sequences were obtained from CD8+ T cells sorted from blood. V is TRBV7-9 and J is TRBJ2-5; 11 positions match TRBD2. The source of this sequence is a man in his 60s in good health. The CDR3 loop is CASSLGTSGRLQETQYF. The CDR3 DNA reads as TGTGCCAGCAGCTTAGGGACTAGCGGGCGACTCCAAGAGACCCAGTACTTC.